This T cell receptor (beta chain) is from a study of Ad26.COV2.S vaccination and SARS-CoV-2 variants. To note about this clone: Its antigen remains unknown.

Treatment denoted: some 20 received Ad26.COV2.S at low or high dose, single or two shots; five or six received placebo; per-sample allocation not given. On day 63 after the first injection, vaccine and placebo recipients gave samples. The V gene lost 3 bases and the J gene lost 6 bases, with 18 bases spanning the gap. The CDR3 has 15 residues. Germline CDR1 reads SEHNR; CDR2 reads FQNEAQ (reference sequence). Overall study results and limits: It was found that vaccine and placebo recipients had similar non-spike TCR breadth.

The table came from immunoSEQ multiplex PCR; TCRdb's copy has only in-frame clones and leaves some out. The repertoire holds roughly 460,000 clones, with about nine tenths as singletons. Sequenced material: peripheral blood, taken in a trial of Ad26.COV2.S vaccine versus placebo. V gene TRBV7-9 combines with J gene TRBJ2-7; either TRBD1 or TRBD2 may supply D (5 bases each). This sequence was found in a person between 18 and 65 years old who received the Ad26.COV2.S COVID-19 vaccine or a placebo. The CDR3 nucleotides read TGTGCCAGCAGCTTTGTCCCTGGGGGTTTCAGCGAGCAGTACTTC. Its protein product is CASSFVPGGFSEQYF.